These T cell receptor beta chains were read from a single sample in a study of T cell changes during pregnancy in multiple sclerosis. Assay: immunoSEQ multiplex PCR; the TCRdb copy retains only in-frame clones and omits some. The sample carries some 13,000 clones, around 87% recorded once. Material: CD8+ T cells from peripheral blood mononuclear cells, obtained in the second trimester of pregnancy. The origin of the receptors is a female donor in good health, enrolled as a control in a pregnancy study. CDR3s include the opening cysteine and the closing phenylalanine or tryptophan. The order of the fields is V gene, J gene, D gene, clone size, CDR3 DNA, CDR3 protein. A D gene is named only where the DNA matches it firmly. The size of a clone is reported for some rows only, either as once, few or many, or as a class for expanded clones.

V gene: TRBV29-1
J gene: TRBJ1-1
D gene: TRBD1
clone size: -
CDR3 DNA: TGCAGCGTCGACGGACAGGTGAACACTGAAGCTTTCTTT
CDR3 protein: CSVDGQVNTEAFF

V gene: TRBV7-2
J gene: TRBJ2-5
D gene: TRBD2
clone size: -
CDR3 DNA: TGTGCCAGCAACCTAGCGGGGGGGCAGGAGACCCAGTACTTC
CDR3 protein: CASNLAGGQETQYF

V gene: TRBV11-1
J gene: TRBJ2-2
D gene: TRBD1
clone size: -
CDR3 DNA: TGTGCCAGCAGCTTAGCGACAGGGGACGCCGTGAACACCGGGGAGCTGTTTTTT
CDR3 protein: CASSLATGDAVNTGELFF

V gene: TRBV30
J gene: TRBJ2-1
D gene: TRBD2
clone size: -
CDR3 DNA: TGTGCCTGGAGTAGCGGGAGCTTCTCCTACAATGAGCAGTTCTTC
CDR3 protein: CAWSSGSFSYNEQFF

V gene: TRBV7-6
J gene: TRBJ2-1
D gene: TRBD1
clone size: -
CDR3 DNA: TGTGCCAGCAGCCGGGACAGGGATTACAATGAGCAGTTCTTC
CDR3 protein: CASSRDRDYNEQFF

V gene: TRBV5-1
J gene: TRBJ2-5
D gene: TRBD2
clone size: -
CDR3 DNA: TGCGCCAGCAGCCCAGGAAGCGGGGCTGGGGAGACCCAGTACTTC
CDR3 protein: CASSPGSGAGETQYF

V gene: TRBV7-7
J gene: TRBJ2-7
D gene: TRBD2
clone size: -
CDR3 DNA: TGTGCCAGCAGCTTAGAACTAGCGGCAACCTACGAGCAGTACTTC
CDR3 protein: CASSLELAATYEQYF

V gene: TRBV6-5
J gene: TRBJ2-1
D gene: -
clone size: -
CDR3 DNA: TGTGCCAGTGGGGGGGCTAGCGCCTACAATGAGCAGTTCTTC
CDR3 protein: CASGGASAYNEQFF

V gene: TRBV29-1
J gene: TRBJ1-6
D gene: TRBD1
clone size: once
CDR3 DNA: TGCAGCGTGAAGGGGGACAGGGATAATTCACCCCTCCACTTT
CDR3 protein: CSVKGDRDNSPLHF

V gene: TRBV27
J gene: TRBJ2-7
D gene: -
clone size: -
CDR3 DNA: TGTGCCAGCAGTCTGGATGGGGGCCCCTACGAGCAGTACTTC
CDR3 protein: CASSLDGGPYEQYF

V gene: TRBV10-3
J gene: TRBJ1-2
D gene: TRBD1
clone size: -
CDR3 DNA: TGTGCCATCACCCGACCTGACAGGGAGGAGGATGGCTACACCTTC
CDR3 protein: CAITRPDREEDGYTF

V gene: TRBV11-2
J gene: TRBJ2-7
D gene: -
clone size: -
CDR3 DNA: TGTGCCAGCAGCGCCGGCCGGGACGAGCAGTACTTC
CDR3 protein: CASSAGRDEQYF

V gene: TRBV10-3
J gene: TRBJ2-7
D gene: -
clone size: -
CDR3 DNA: TGTGCCATCAGTGACGAGGACTTTCCGAGGCAGTACTTC
CDR3 protein: CAISDEDFPRQYF

V gene: TRBV29-1
J gene: TRBJ2-7
D gene: TRBD1
clone size: -
CDR3 DNA: TGCAGCGTACGGACAGGGGACTACGAGCAGTACTTC
CDR3 protein: CSVRTGDYEQYF

V gene: TRBV27
J gene: TRBJ2-3
D gene: TRBD2
clone size: -
CDR3 DNA: TGTGCCAGCAACTTCCTCCCGACGGCTAGCGGGAGGGGCACAGATACGCAGTATTTT
CDR3 protein: CASNFLPTASGRGTDTQYF

V gene: TRBV7-9
J gene: TRBJ2-7
D gene: TRBD1
clone size: -
CDR3 DNA: TGTGCCAGCAGCTTAGAGGGGACAGGACGACTACAGGAGCAGTACTTC
CDR3 protein: CASSLEGTGRLQEQYF

V gene: TRBV7-9
J gene: TRBJ1-2
D gene: TRBD1
clone size: -
CDR3 DNA: TGTGCCAGCAGCCGGACAGGGGGCGAGGGCTACACCTTC
CDR3 protein: CASSRTGGEGYTF

V gene: TRBV4-3
J gene: TRBJ2-3
D gene: TRBD2
clone size: -
CDR3 DNA: TGCGCCAGCAGCCAAGCGGCGCGGGGGAGCACAGATACGCAGTATTTT
CDR3 protein: CASSQAARGSTDTQYF

V gene: TRBV6-1
J gene: TRBJ2-3
D gene: TRBD2
clone size: -
CDR3 DNA: TGTGCCAGCAGGGGGGAAGGGACTAGGACAGATACGCAGTATTTT
CDR3 protein: CASRGEGTRTDTQYF

V gene: TRBV5-6
J gene: TRBJ2-7
D gene: -
clone size: -
CDR3 DNA: TGTGCCAGCAGCCCCGAACAGTTGGTCTACGAGCAGTACTTC
CDR3 protein: CASSPEQLVYEQYF

V gene: TRBV19
J gene: TRBJ2-7
D gene: -
clone size: -
CDR3 DNA: TGTGCCAGTAGTATAGAGGACTACTCCTACGAGCAGTACTTC
CDR3 protein: CASSIEDYSYEQYF

V gene: TRBV13
J gene: TRBJ1-3
D gene: -
clone size: -
CDR3 DNA: TGTGCCAGCCGAGGCACTGGAAACACCATATATTTT
CDR3 protein: CASRGTGNTIYF

V gene: TRBV5-5
J gene: TRBJ1-2
D gene: -
clone size: -
CDR3 DNA: TGTGCCAGCAGCTTGGAAGGTGTCAGGACACCTCACTATGGCTACACCTTC
CDR3 protein: CASSLEGVRTPHYGYTF

V gene: TRBV29-1
J gene: TRBJ2-7
D gene: -
clone size: -
CDR3 DNA: TGCAGCGTTGAAGGGGGGCACTCCTACGAGCAGTACTTC
CDR3 protein: CSVEGGHSYEQYF

V gene: TRBV5-6
J gene: TRBJ1-1
D gene: -
clone size: -
CDR3 DNA: TGTGCCAGCAGCTTGCGTAGGGGTCTGAACACTGAAGCTTTCTTT
CDR3 protein: CASSLRRGLNTEAFF

V gene: TRBV27
J gene: TRBJ2-3
D gene: -
clone size: -
CDR3 DNA: TGTGCCAGCAGTCTTCATCGCGGCACAGATACGCAGTATTTT
CDR3 protein: CASSLHRGTDTQYF

V gene: TRBV4-1
J gene: TRBJ2-7
D gene: TRBD2
clone size: -
CDR3 DNA: TGCGCCAGCAGCCTGGGACTAGCGGGGGACTCCTACGAGCAGTACTTC
CDR3 protein: CASSLGLAGDSYEQYF

V gene: TRBV9
J gene: TRBJ1-3
D gene: -
clone size: -
CDR3 DNA: TGTGCCAGCAAGACAGGCAACTCTGGAAACACCATATATTTT
CDR3 protein: CASKTGNSGNTIYF

V gene: TRBV19
J gene: TRBJ1-3
D gene: -
clone size: -
CDR3 DNA: TGTGCCAGTAGACGGACTCATGTCTCTGGAAACACCATATATTTT
CDR3 protein: CASRRTHVSGNTIYF

V gene: TRBV19
J gene: TRBJ2-1
D gene: -
clone size: -
CDR3 DNA: TGTGCCAGTAGTATAACAGGGGAGGAGTTCTTC
CDR3 protein: CASSITGEEFF

V gene: TRBV7-2
J gene: TRBJ2-2
D gene: -
clone size: medium-sized
CDR3 DNA: TGTGCCAGCAGCCCCTCCACAGGGGAGCTGTTTTTT
CDR3 protein: CASSPSTGELFF

V gene: TRBV9
J gene: TRBJ2-1
D gene: TRBD1
clone size: -
CDR3 DNA: TGTGCCAGCAGCGTAGAGGGACAGGGCCCTCACAATGAGCAGTTCTTC
CDR3 protein: CASSVEGQGPHNEQFF

V gene: TRBV6-5
J gene: TRBJ2-3
D gene: -
clone size: -
CDR3 DNA: TGTGCCATCTCGGGTGGAGATACGCAGTATTTT
CDR3 protein: CAISGGDTQYF

V gene: TRBV4-1
J gene: TRBJ1-3
D gene: TRBD1
clone size: -
CDR3 DNA: TGCGCCAGCAGCCAAGACGACTCCAGGGACAGGGGCCCTGGAAACACCATATATTTT
CDR3 protein: CASSQDDSRDRGPGNTIYF

V gene: TRBV13
J gene: TRBJ2-7
D gene: TRBD1
clone size: -
CDR3 DNA: TGTGCCAGCAGCCCGGGGACAGGGTTCTACGAGCAGTACTTC
CDR3 protein: CASSPGTGFYEQYF

V gene: TRBV29-1
J gene: TRBJ2-5
D gene: -
clone size: -
CDR3 DNA: TGCAGCGTTGAATCCGATCAGGCGACCCAGTACTTC
CDR3 protein: CSVESDQATQYF

V gene: TRBV27
J gene: TRBJ2-3
D gene: TRBD1
clone size: -
CDR3 DNA: TGTGCCAGCAGTTTTCTGCAGACAGGGGGCATAGATACGCAGTATTTT
CDR3 protein: CASSFLQTGGIDTQYF

V gene: TRBV6-4
J gene: TRBJ2-3
D gene: TRBD2
clone size: -
CDR3 DNA: TGTGCCAGCAGCCAAGCGGGGGGCACAGATACGCAGTATTTT
CDR3 protein: CASSQAGGTDTQYF

V gene: TRBV10-2
J gene: TRBJ2-7
D gene: TRBD2
clone size: -
CDR3 DNA: TGCGCCAGCAGTGACCCCTCGACTAGCGTCGGATACGAGCAGTACTTC
CDR3 protein: CASSDPSTSVGYEQYF

V gene: TRBV19
J gene: TRBJ2-7
D gene: -
clone size: -
CDR3 DNA: TGTGCCAGTAGTATAGACGCGGACTACGAGCAGTACTTC
CDR3 protein: CASSIDADYEQYF

V gene: TRBV9
J gene: TRBJ1-2
D gene: -
clone size: once
CDR3 DNA: TGTGCCAGCAGCGTAGACTTCAACATCCATCCAGGATATGGCTACACCTTC
CDR3 protein: CASSVDFNIHPGYGYTF

V gene: TRBV11-2
J gene: TRBJ2-7
D gene: -
clone size: -
CDR3 DNA: TGTGCCAGCAGCTTAGTCCCCACAGTCTCCTACGAGCAGTACTTC
CDR3 protein: CASSLVPTVSYEQYF

V gene: TRBV20-1
J gene: TRBJ2-7
D gene: -
clone size: few
CDR3 DNA: TGCAGTGCTAGGGAGGTCTACGAGCAGTACTTC
CDR3 protein: CSAREVYEQYF